This record looks at one T cell receptor beta chain sequence and its context. Its antigen is currently unknown. These data come from a study of T cell repertoires in cytomegalovirus infection. The wider study: Recently identified HLA-C-restricted and well-studied HLA-B-restricted CMV epitopes were used. Study-level points and caveats: Across the ex vivo response, the dominant clonotypes were HLA-C-restricted CMV-specific TCR beta clonotypes. Summed frequency of public TCR beta families distinguished CMV carriers with the relevant HLA.

Germline V gene lookup returns CDR1 MDHEN and CDR2 SYDVKM. The V segment lost 7 bases and the J segment 6 bases; nucleotides outside the gene matches: 4. The CDR3 totals 15 residues. Using its own MiXCR run on the reads, TCRdb lists one record per CDR3 protein. The table shows around 99,000 distinct CDR3 sequences, with about 30% occurring only once. This receptor was identified in a human donor in good health (CMV status not recorded). Some clones in this sample may be carry-over from other donors' samples. The chain couples TRBV28 to TRBJ2-4; TRBD2 matches 15 bases. The sample in question was CD8+ T cells from cultured PBMCs, obtained from culture after CMV antigen stimulation. In DNA, the CDR3 is TGTGCCAGCATCGGGACTAGCGGGGGGCTAAACATTCAGTACTTC. It codes for CASIGTSGGLNIQYF.